These 19 T cell receptor beta chains share one sample of origin, sequenced in a study of identical twins. MiXCR, applied by TCRdb to the 5' RACE reads, yields one record per CDR3 protein. Of 450,000 to 600,000 distinct CDR3 sequences in the sample, about a fifth were seen once. These records were also assigned to another study, of yellow fever vaccine responses in identical twins.

The sequencing input was CD4+ T cells sorted from blood. The receptors here all came from a woman in her late teens or twenties in good health.

This clonotype occurred a few times. The rearrangement links TRBV15 to TRBJ2-2; 9 bases line up with TRBD2. The CDR3 contains 17 residues. From germline, CDR1 is LNHNV and CDR2 YYDKDF (reference sequence). V lost 0 bases, J lost 5 bases, and 7 bases stayed unmatched. The CDR3 sequence: CATSRDRAGGHTGELFF. In nucleotides, the CDR3 is TGTGCCACCAGCAGAGATAGGGCGGGGGGGCATACCGGGGAGCTGTTTTTT.

This clonotype showed up just a few times. The J gene is TRBJ2-1, the V gene TRBV6-1; no clear D gene. Trimming pared 8 bases from V and 11 bases from J, leaving 19 bases between. Germline CDR1 is MNHNS and CDR2 is SASEGT. The CDR3 totals 13 residues. Here the CDR3 DNA reads TGTGCCAGCTCACCCCGTGGCACAATGAAGCAGTTCTTC. This codes for CASSPRGTMKQFF.

The gene calls are TRBV5-1 and TRBJ2-1; D not resolved. The CDR3 length is 15 residues. The germline CDR1 and CDR2 sequences are SGHRS and YFSETQ. The germline V and J ends were trimmed by 0 bases and 5 bases, with 12 bases remaining between them. The CDR3 loop reads CASSLAQSLNNEQFF. The CDR3 bases are TGCGCCAGCAGCTTGGCCCAGAGTCTTAACAATGAGCAGTTCTTC.

This rearrangement joins TRBV10-3 to TRBJ1-1, with a tentative D call TRBD1 (6 bases). V was cut by 0 bases and J by 5 bases, with 16 bases left in between. The V gene's germline CDR1 is ENHRY and CDR2 SYGVKD. The CDR3 is made up of 16 amino acids. The CDR3 nucleotides are TGTGCCATCAGTGAGTCGATGGGGGGCGGTAGGACTGAAGCTTTCTTT. This codes for CAISESMGGGRTEAFF.

This rearrangement joins TRBV12-3 or TRBV12-4 to TRBJ2-7; TRBD2 matches at 8 bases. With V trimmed by 6 bases and J by 6 bases, 16 bases remained unmatched. The CDR3 loop spans 16 amino acids. In DNA form, the CDR3 reads TGTGCCAGCAGGCTAGAGGGGGGTAGCGGGAACAGCGAGCAGTACTTC. This encodes CASRLEGGSGNSEQYF.

This clonotype was observed a few times. J is TRBJ2-7 and V is TRBV2, with 8 bases lining up with TRBD2. Germline CDR1 SNHLY, CDR2 FYNNEI. V gave up 5 bases and J gave up 6 bases; unmatched junction bases: 6. This CDR3 contains 13 residues. For the CDR3, the DNA is TGTGCCAGCAGTCCCGGGACTAGGATCGAGCAGTACTTC. It specifies CASSPGTRIEQYF.

The J gene is TRBJ2-3, the V gene TRBV10-3; 10 bases agree with TRBD1. Losses at the gene ends were 6 bases for V and 3 bases for J; bases not matched to a gene: 18. This CDR3 region has 19 residues. Germline lookup yields CDR1 ENHRY and CDR2 SYGVKD. CDR3 nucleotide sequence: TGTGCCATCAGCCGAGGACAGGGGGTTACGGGAGCCGGGACAGATACGCAGTATTTT. Translating gives CAISRGQGVTGAGTDTQYF.

This clonotype was counted a few times. CDR3 sequence: CASSQGGSNINQPQHF. DNA of the CDR3: TGTGCCAGCAGCCAAGGTGGCAGCAACATCAATCAGCCCCAGCATTTT. The J gene is TRBJ1-5, the V gene TRBV3-1; no clear D gene. Trimming stripped 1 base from V and 3 bases from J, with 13 bases between. The germline CDR1 and CDR2 sequences are LGHDT and YNNKEL (reference sequence). There are 16 residues in the CDR3.

This clonotype was recorded at least ten times. The rearrangement links TRBV28 to TRBJ2-7; perhaps D is TRBD1 or TRBD2 (7 bases each). The ends were cut back, 5 bases at V and 7 bases at J, with 21 bases in the middle. The length of the CDR3 is 15 residues. Germline V gene sequence: CDR1 MDHEN, CDR2 SYDVKM. The DNA for the CDR3 is TGTGCCAGCAGTCTACAACTAGGGGGGGACAGAGAGCAGTACGTC. As protein: CASSLQLGGDREQYV.

In its sample, this clonotype was seen a few times. The rearrangement joins TRBV27 to TRBJ1-5, with unresolved D. V was clipped by 6 bases and J by 3 bases, with 15 bases between them. Germline V gene data show CDR1 as MNHEY and CDR2 as SMNVEV (reference sequence). The CDR3 runs to 15 residues. The CDR3 nucleotides are TGTGCCAGCAGGGGATCAGTGGGATACAATCAGCCCCAGCATTTT. It specifies CASRGSVGYNQPQHF.

This clonotype was seen only a few times. The chain joins TRBV5-1 to TRBJ2-2; D is perhaps TRBD1 (5 bases). This CDR3 region has 19 residues. Germline V gives CDR1 SGHRS, CDR2 YFSETQ. The V gene lost 3 bases and the J gene lost 4 bases, with 25 bases spanning the gap. CDR3 nucleotides: TGCGCCAGCAGCTCGAAGCCTCTTCAGGGTGGGGCGAGCACCGGGGAGCTGTTTTTT. Protein sequence: CASSSKPLQGGASTGELFF.

The CDR3, as DNA: TGTGCCAGCAGGGTCACAGGGGTTGAGACCCAGTACTTC. This sequence encodes CASRVTGVETQYF. The J gene is TRBJ2-5, the V gene TRBV28, with 7 bases identical to TRBD1. This CDR3 region has 13 residues. Germline loops: CDR1 MDHEN, CDR2 SYDVKM. Trimming took 6 bases from V and 5 from J; bases not matched to a gene: 6. Variable domain in full (rest from reference TRBV28 and TRBJ2-5): DVKVTQSSRYLVKRTGEKVFLECVQDMDHENMFWYRQDPGLGLRLIYFSYDVKMKEKGDIPEGYSVSREKKERFSLILESASTNQTSMYLCASRVTGVETQYFGPGTRLLVL.

The V and J genes are TRBV10-1 and TRBJ2-6; D remains unclear. The CDR3 spans 13 residues. Germline CDR1 WNHNN, CDR2 SYGVQD (reference sequence). Trimming removed 2 bases from V and 4 bases from J, with 3 bases in between. CDR3 nucleotide sequence: TGCGCCAGCAGTGAGACGGGGGCCAACGTCCTGACTTTC. Translated, it gives CASSETGANVLTF.

The V and J genes are TRBV27 and TRBJ2-2; no clear D. The length of the CDR3 is 12 residues. The germline V gene has CDR1 MNHEY and CDR2 SMNVEV (reference sequence). V shed 2 bases and J shed 6 bases, with 4 bases lying between them. The chain's CDR3 is CASSLTAGELFF. The CDR3 nucleotides are TGTGCCAGCAGTTTAACAGCCGGGGAGCTGTTTTTT.

This clonotype was detected only a few times. The chain employs TRBV5-4 and TRBJ2-1; D gene ambiguous. Germline lookup yields CDR1 SGHNT and CDR2 YYREEE (reference sequence). The CDR3 totals 15 residues. The V gene lost 1 base and the J gene lost 4 bases, with 12 bases spanning the gap. The CDR3: CASSLSQSDYNEQFF. The CDR3 coding sequence is TGTGCCAGCAGCTTGAGTCAGTCAGATTACAATGAGCAGTTCTTC.

This chain connects TRBV3-1 to TRBJ2-3; TRBD2 aligns across 9 bases. This CDR3 region has 15 residues. The germline V gene encodes CDR1 LGHDT and CDR2 YNNKEL (reference sequence). J was trimmed by 4 bases and V by 3 bases; bases with no gene match: 5. Here the CDR3 DNA reads TGTGCCAGCAGCCAGGCGGGAGGGTCGGCAGATACGCAGTATTTT. It encodes CASSQAGGSADTQYF.

The chain employs TRBV5-5 and TRBJ2-2; the D is unclear. CDR1 SGHKS and CDR2 YYEKEE come from the germline V gene (reference sequence). The V and J ends lost 0 bases and 6 bases respectively, with 12 bases between them. The CDR3 is made up of 15 amino acids. The DNA of the CDR3 is TGTGCCAGCAGCTTGGCCCCGGGCCAGCCCGGGGAGCTGTTTTTT. Encoded protein: CASSLAPGQPGELFF.

The V gene is TRBV5-1, the J gene TRBJ2-2; D is undetermined. Germline CDR1 SGHRS, CDR2 YFSETQ. Trimming removed 2 bases at V and 4 bases at J, with 15 bases between. This CDR3 has 16 residues. The DNA for the CDR3 is TGCGCCAGCAGCTTCACTGGGGAATTTGGCACCGGGGAGCTGTTTTTT. Amino acids: CASSFTGEFGTGELFF.

This clonotype showed up just a few times. V and J are TRBV20-1 and TRBJ2-3, with D hard to call. Germline V gene sequence: CDR1 DFQATT, CDR2 SNEGSKA (reference sequence). This CDR3 comprises 15 residues. V lost 6 bases to trimming and J lost 2 bases, with 18 bases between them. The chain's CDR3 is CSAGSQAPFTDTQYF. CDR3 sequence (DNA): TGCAGTGCGGGAAGCCAGGCTCCCTTCACAGATACGCAGTATTTT.